In this sample, the clone carrying this T cell receptor (beta chain) turned up a few times. Its antigen is currently unknown. The CDR3 is made up of 12 amino acids. From germline, CDR1 is SGHTS and CDR2 YDEGEE. Trimming stripped 2 bases from V and 4 bases from J, with 7 bases between. Each CDR3 protein is one row after TCRdb ran MiXCR on the 5' RACE reads. The table includes approximately 70,000 distinct CDR3 sequences, about 7.7% detected once. These data are taken from a study of T cells after yellow fever vaccination. Study-level findings and limits: One caveat is that FACS-sorted repertoires could contain abundant clonotypes contaminating from the bulk population. The secondary response was weaker, and its peak arrived faster, on day 5 versus 15. Most primary-vaccination clones reappeared after the booster (more than 95% CD4, about 90% CD8).

Sequenced here: CD8+ T cells sorted from PBMCs, sampled 9 to 11 days after the first yellow fever vaccination. The rearrangement joins TRBV5-8 to TRBJ2-7; no firm D call. The receptor comes from a young man who received the YFV17D yellow fever vaccine. This chain's CDR3 is CASSFWGYEQYV. In DNA form, the CDR3 reads TGTGCCAGCAGCTTTTGGGGTTACGAGCAGTACGTC.